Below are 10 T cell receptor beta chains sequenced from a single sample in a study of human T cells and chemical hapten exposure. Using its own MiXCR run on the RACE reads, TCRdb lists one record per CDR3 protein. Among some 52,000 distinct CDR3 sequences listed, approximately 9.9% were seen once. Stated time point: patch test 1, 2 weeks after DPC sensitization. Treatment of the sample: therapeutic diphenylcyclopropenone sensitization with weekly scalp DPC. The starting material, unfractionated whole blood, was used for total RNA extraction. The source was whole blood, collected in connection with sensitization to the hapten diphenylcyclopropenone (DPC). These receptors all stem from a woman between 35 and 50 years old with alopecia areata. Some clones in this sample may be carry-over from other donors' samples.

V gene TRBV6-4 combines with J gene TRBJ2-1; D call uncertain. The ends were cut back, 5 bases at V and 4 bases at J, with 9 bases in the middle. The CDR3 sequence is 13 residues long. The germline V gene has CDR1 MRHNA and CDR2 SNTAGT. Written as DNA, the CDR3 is TGTGCCAGCAGTACTGAGAGTTACAATGAGCAGTTCTTC. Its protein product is CASSTESYNEQFF.

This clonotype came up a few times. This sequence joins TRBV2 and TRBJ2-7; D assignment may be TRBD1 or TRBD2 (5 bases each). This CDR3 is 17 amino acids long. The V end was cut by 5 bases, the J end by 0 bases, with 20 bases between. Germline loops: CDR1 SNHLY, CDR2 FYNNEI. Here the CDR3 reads CASSHERDEPGSYEQYF. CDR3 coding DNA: TGTGCCAGCAGTCACGAGAGGGACGAACCCGGCTCCTACGAGCAGTACTTC.

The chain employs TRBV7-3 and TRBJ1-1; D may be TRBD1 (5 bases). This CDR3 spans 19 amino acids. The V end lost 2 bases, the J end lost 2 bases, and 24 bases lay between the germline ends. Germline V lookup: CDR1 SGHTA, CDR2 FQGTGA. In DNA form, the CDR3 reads TGTGCCAGCAGCTTATACCCCCCAGCAGGCCCCAGGGCAAACACTGAAGCTTTCTTT. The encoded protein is CASSLYPPAGPRANTEAFF.

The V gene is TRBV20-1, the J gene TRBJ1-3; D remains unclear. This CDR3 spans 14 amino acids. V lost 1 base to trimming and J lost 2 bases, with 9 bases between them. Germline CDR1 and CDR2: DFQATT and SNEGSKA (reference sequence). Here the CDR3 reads CSARAQDPGNTIYF. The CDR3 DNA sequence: TGCAGTGCTAGAGCCCAGGATCCTGGAAACACCATATATTTT.

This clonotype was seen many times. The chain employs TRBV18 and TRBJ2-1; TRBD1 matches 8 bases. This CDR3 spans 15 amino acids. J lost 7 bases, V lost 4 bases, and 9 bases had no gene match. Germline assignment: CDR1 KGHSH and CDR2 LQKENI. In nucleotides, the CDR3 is TGTGCCAGCTCACTCGGACAGGGTGTGTATAATGAGCAGTTCTTC. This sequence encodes CASSLGQGVYNEQFF.

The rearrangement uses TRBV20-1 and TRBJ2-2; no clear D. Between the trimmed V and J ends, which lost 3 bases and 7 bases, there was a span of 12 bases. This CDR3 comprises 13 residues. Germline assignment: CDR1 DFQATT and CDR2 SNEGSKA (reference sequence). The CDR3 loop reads CSASGPYDGELFF. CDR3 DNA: TGCAGTGCTAGTGGGCCCTATGACGGGGAGCTGTTTTTT.

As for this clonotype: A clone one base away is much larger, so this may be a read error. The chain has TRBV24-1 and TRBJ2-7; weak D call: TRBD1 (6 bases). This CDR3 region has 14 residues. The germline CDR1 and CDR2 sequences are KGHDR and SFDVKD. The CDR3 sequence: CVTSDSYRVGEQYF. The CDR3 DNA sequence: TGTGTCACCAGTGATTCCTACAGGGTGGGCGAGCAGTACTTC.

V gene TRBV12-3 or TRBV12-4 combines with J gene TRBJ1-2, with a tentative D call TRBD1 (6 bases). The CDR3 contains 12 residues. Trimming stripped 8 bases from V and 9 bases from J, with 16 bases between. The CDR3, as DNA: TGTGCCAGCTCAGGGGACGGCGGGAGCTACACCTTC. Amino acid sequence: CASSGDGGSYTF.

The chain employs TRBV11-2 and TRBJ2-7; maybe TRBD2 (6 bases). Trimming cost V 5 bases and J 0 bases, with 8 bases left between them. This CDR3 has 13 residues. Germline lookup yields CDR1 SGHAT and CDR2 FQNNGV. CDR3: CASSRGDSYEQYF. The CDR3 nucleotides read TGTGCCAGCAGCCGCGGGGACTCCTACGAGCAGTACTTC.

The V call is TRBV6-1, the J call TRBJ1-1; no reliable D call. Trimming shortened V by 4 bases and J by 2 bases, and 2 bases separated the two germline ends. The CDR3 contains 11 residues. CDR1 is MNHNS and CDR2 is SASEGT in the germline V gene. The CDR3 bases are TGTGCCAGCAGTGTTAACACTGAAGCTTTCTTT. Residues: CASSVNTEAFF.